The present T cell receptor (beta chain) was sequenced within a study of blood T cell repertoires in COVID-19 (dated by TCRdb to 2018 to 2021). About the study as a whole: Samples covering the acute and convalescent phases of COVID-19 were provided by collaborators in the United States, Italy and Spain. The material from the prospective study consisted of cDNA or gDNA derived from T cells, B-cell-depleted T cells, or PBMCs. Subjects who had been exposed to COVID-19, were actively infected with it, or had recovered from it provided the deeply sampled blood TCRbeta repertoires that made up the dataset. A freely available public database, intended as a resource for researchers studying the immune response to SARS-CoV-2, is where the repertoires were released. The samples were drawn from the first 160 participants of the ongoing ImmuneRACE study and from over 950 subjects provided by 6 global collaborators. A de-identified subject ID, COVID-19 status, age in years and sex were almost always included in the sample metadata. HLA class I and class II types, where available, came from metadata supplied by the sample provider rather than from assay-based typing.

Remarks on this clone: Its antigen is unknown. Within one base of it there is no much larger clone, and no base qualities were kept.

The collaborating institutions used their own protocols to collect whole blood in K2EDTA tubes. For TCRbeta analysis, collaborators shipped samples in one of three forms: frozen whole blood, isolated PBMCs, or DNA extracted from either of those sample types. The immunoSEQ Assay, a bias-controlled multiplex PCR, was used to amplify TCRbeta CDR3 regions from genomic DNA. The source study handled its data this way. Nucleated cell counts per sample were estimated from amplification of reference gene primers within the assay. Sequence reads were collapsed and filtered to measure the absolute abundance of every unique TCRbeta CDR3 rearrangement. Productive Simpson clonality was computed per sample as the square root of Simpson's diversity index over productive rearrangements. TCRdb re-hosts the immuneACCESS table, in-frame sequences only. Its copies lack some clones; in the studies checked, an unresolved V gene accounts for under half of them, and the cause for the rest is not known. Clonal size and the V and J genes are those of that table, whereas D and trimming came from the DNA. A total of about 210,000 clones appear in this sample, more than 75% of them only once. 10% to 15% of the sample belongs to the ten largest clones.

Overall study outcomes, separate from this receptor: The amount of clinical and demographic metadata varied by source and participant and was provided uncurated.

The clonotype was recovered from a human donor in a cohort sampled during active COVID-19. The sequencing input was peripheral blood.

The nucleotide sequence is TGTGCCAGCAGTACCCCGGACCGGACAGAGGATGAAAAACTGTTTTTT. This is translated as CASSTPDRTEDEKLFF. The sequence joins TRBV6-2 or TRBV6-3 to TRBJ1-4; matching of 6 bases hints at TRBD1 as the D gene. The CDR3 numbers 16 residues from cysteine through phenylalanine. Only CDR3 DNA remains: 48 bases, in frame from the first base. Cut back by 5 bases and 6 bases, the V and J ends lie 19 bases apart. The germline V gene sets CDR1 to MNHEY and CDR2 to SVGEGT.